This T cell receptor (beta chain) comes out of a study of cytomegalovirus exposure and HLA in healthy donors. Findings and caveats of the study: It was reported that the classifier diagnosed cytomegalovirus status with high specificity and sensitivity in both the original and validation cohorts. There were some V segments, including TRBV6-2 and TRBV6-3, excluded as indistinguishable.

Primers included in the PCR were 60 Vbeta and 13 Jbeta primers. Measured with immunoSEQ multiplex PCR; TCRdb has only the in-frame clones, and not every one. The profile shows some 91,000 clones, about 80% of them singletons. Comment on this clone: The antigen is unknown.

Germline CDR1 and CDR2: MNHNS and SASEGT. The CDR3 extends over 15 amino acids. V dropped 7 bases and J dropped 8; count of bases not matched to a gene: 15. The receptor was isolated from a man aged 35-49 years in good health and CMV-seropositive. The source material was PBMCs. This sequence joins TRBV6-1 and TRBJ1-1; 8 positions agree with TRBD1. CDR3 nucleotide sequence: TGTGCCAGCATAACTGGGGCAGGGGGCGGAACCGAAGCTTTCTTT. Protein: CASITGAGGGTEAFF.